This T cell receptor (beta chain) originates from a study of siplizumab effects on memory and regulatory T cells. Study-level findings and limits: Sequences below about 10^-5 frequency were poorly captured, limiting mapping of alloreactive clones. Contribution to the alloresponse seemed major for naive T cells, which also seemed more diverse than memory cells. Mappable alloreactive CD4+ clones averaged around 71% Treg-derived with siplizumab versus about 25% in controls.

For this clone: Its antigen is undetermined.

Data came from immunoSEQ multiplex PCR; TCRdb stores just in-frame clones and leaves some out. Among more than 45,000 clones listed, approximately 93% were seen once. Germline V gene data show CDR1 as SGDLS and CDR2 as YYNGEE. This CDR3 region has 14 residues. With 3 bases removed from V and 2 bases from J, the gap between germline ends came to 11 bases. The receptor was derived from a human donor in good health. V usage is TRBV9 and J usage is TRBJ1-2; D remains unclear. Sequencing was performed on CD8+ T cells sorted from blood. Written as DNA, the CDR3 is TGTGCCAGCAGCGCCCGGGTTGGGAACTATGGCTACACCTTC. Translation gives CASSARVGNYGYTF.